The present entry profiles one T cell receptor (beta chain) with its context. The target antigen is unknown. This entry belongs to a study of T cell clones after liver transplantation. About the research overall: Patients counted as tolerant after at least one year off all immunosuppression, enzymes not exceeding twice normal.

Study results and caveats: Migration into the graft, not deletion, may explain lost graft donor-reactive T cells.

Germline V gene sequence: CDR1 MNHEY, CDR2 SMNVEV (reference sequence). Trimming took 3 bases from V and 4 from J, leaving 15 bases between them. The CDR3 has 15 amino acids. Sorting of unstimulated PBMCs yielded separate CD3+CD4+ and CD3+CD8+ fractions. Sequenced by immunoSEQ multiplex PCR; TCRdb stores in-frame clones only, minus some. The data contain over 5,500 clones, around three quarters of them singletons. The sample was CD8+ T cells from blood, taken 24 months after liver transplant. The origin of this receptor is a human patient who received a liver transplant. Some T cells may have come from the graft donor. The genes are TRBV27 and TRBJ1-2, with TRBD1 as a possible D gene (6 bases). CDR3 nucleotides: TGTGCCAGCAGTTTCGACGGGGGCAGAGTCTATGGCTACACCTTC. It codes for CASSFDGGRVYGYTF.